Listed below are T cell receptor beta chains from one sample, sequenced in a study of shared clonotypes between healthy human individuals. TCRdb's table, derived via immunoSEQ multiplex PCR, lists solely in-frame clones and lacks some. The table lists 1.5 million to 2.5 million clones, over 85% of them singletons. The sample was naive CD8+ T cells sorted from blood. The receptors shown here come from a man aged 18 to 29 in good health. The CDR3 runs from the conserved cysteine through the conserved F or W. A D gene is named only where the DNA matches it firmly. Rows give clone size only sometimes, using once, few, many, or a class for an expanded clone.

j_call: TRBJ2-5
clone_size: few
d_call: NA
v_call: TRBV9
cdr3_aa: CASSADGTPQETQYF
cdr3_nt: TGTGCCAGCAGCGCAGACGGGACACCCCAAGAGACCCAGTACTTC

j_call: TRBJ1-6
clone_size: NA
d_call: NA
v_call: TRBV13
cdr3_aa: CASSLKGANSPLHF
cdr3_nt: TGTGCCAGCAGCTTAAAAGGGGCGAATTCACCCCTCCACTTT

j_call: TRBJ2-3
clone_size: NA
d_call: TRBD2
v_call: TRBV4-1
cdr3_aa: CASSQVLAGGVLADTQYF
cdr3_nt: TGCGCCAGCAGCCAAGTACTAGCGGGAGGGGTTTTGGCAGATACGCAGTATTTT

j_call: TRBJ1-2
clone_size: NA
d_call: NA
v_call: TRBV6-1
cdr3_aa: CASSELKNYGYTF
cdr3_nt: TGTGCCAGCAGTGAATTAAAGAACTATGGCTACACCTTC

j_call: TRBJ2-7
clone_size: NA
d_call: TRBD2
v_call: TRBV4-3
cdr3_aa: CASSQGLAGTSYEQYF
cdr3_nt: TGCGCCAGCAGCCAAGGACTAGCGGGAACCTCCTACGAGCAGTACTTC

j_call: TRBJ2-7
clone_size: NA
d_call: NA
v_call: TRBV5-8
cdr3_aa: CASTEREYLYEQYF
cdr3_nt: TGTGCCAGCACCGAGAGGGAGTATCTCTACGAGCAGTACTTC

j_call: TRBJ1-4
clone_size: NA
d_call: TRBD1
v_call: TRBV7-9
cdr3_aa: CASSSTGGNEKLFF
cdr3_nt: TGTGCCAGCAGCTCGACAGGGGGCAATGAAAAACTGTTTTTT

j_call: TRBJ2-3
clone_size: NA
d_call: NA
v_call: TRBV11-2
cdr3_aa: CASSWLGTDTQYF
cdr3_nt: TGTGCCAGCAGCTGGCTGGGCACAGATACGCAGTATTTT

j_call: TRBJ1-5
clone_size: NA
d_call: NA
v_call: TRBV10-2
cdr3_aa: CASSTEHNQPQHF
cdr3_nt: TGCGCCAGCAGTACAGAACACAATCAGCCCCAGCATTTT

j_call: TRBJ2-3
clone_size: NA
d_call: TRBD2
v_call: TRBV4-3
cdr3_aa: CASSQDGHSGSLTDTQYF
cdr3_nt: TGCGCCAGCAGCCAAGACGGTCATAGCGGGAGTCTCACAGATACGCAGTATTTT

j_call: TRBJ1-5
clone_size: NA
d_call: NA
v_call: TRBV28
cdr3_aa: CGRSRDSSNQPQHF
cdr3_nt: TGTGGCCGATCCCGAGACAGTAGCAATCAGCCCCAGCATTTT

j_call: TRBJ2-1
clone_size: once
d_call: TRBD2
v_call: TRBV5-6
cdr3_aa: CASSFIGAGGYNEQFF
cdr3_nt: TGTGCCAGCAGCTTCATTGGAGCGGGAGGTTACAATGAGCAGTTCTTC

j_call: TRBJ2-1
clone_size: NA
d_call: NA
v_call: TRBV4-3
cdr3_aa: CASSQDRGYYNEQFF
cdr3_nt: TGCGCCAGCAGCCAAGATCGGGGGTACTACAATGAGCAGTTCTTC

j_call: TRBJ1-1
clone_size: NA
d_call: NA
v_call: TRBV27
cdr3_aa: CASSQVRLNTEAFF
cdr3_nt: TGTGCCAGCAGCCAGGTCCGTTTGAACACTGAAGCTTTCTTT

j_call: TRBJ2-7
clone_size: NA
d_call: NA
v_call: TRBV5-6
cdr3_aa: CASSLGHYEQYF
cdr3_nt: TGTGCCAGCAGTTTGGGACACTACGAGCAGTACTTC

j_call: TRBJ2-7
clone_size: NA
d_call: NA
v_call: TRBV7-8
cdr3_aa: CASSLPNYEQYF
cdr3_nt: TGTGCCAGCAGCCTCCCCAACTACGAGCAGTACTTC

j_call: TRBJ2-3
clone_size: NA
d_call: NA
v_call: TRBV5-1
cdr3_aa: CASSLAVDTQYF
cdr3_nt: TGCGCCAGCAGCTTGGCGGTAGATACGCAGTATTTT

j_call: TRBJ1-6
clone_size: NA
d_call: TRBD1
v_call: TRBV28
cdr3_aa: CASTSLPVGGESPLHF
cdr3_nt: TGTGCCAGTACATCTCTACCGGTAGGGGGCGAATCACCCCTCCACTTT

j_call: TRBJ2-7
clone_size: NA
d_call: NA
v_call: TRBV16
cdr3_aa: CASSQSAYEQYF
cdr3_nt: TGTGCCAGCAGCCAATCGGCCTACGAGCAGTACTTC

j_call: TRBJ2-5
clone_size: NA
d_call: NA
v_call: TRBV2
cdr3_aa: CASIHQETQYF
cdr3_nt: TGTGCCAGCATCCACCAAGAGACCCAGTACTTC

j_call: TRBJ2-7
clone_size: NA
d_call: NA
v_call: TRBV28
cdr3_aa: CASDRDSDEEQYF
cdr3_nt: TGTGCCAGCGACAGAGACTCGGATGAGGAGCAGTACTTC

j_call: TRBJ2-5
clone_size: NA
d_call: NA
v_call: TRBV5-1
cdr3_aa: CASRFKDNPFQETQYF
cdr3_nt: TGCGCCAGCAGATTTAAAGACAACCCCTTCCAAGAGACCCAGTACTTC

j_call: TRBJ2-5
clone_size: NA
d_call: TRBD1
v_call: TRBV7-6
cdr3_aa: CASSLVTRGLQETQYF
cdr3_nt: TGTGCCAGCAGCTTAGTTACCAGGGGGCTCCAAGAGACCCAGTACTTC

j_call: TRBJ1-1
clone_size: NA
d_call: NA
v_call: TRBV19
cdr3_aa: CASKSGPMNTEAFF
cdr3_nt: TGTGCCAGTAAATCGGGACCGATGAACACTGAAGCTTTCTTT

j_call: TRBJ2-3
clone_size: NA
d_call: NA
v_call: TRBV27
cdr3_aa: CASTPIDRLTDTQYF
cdr3_nt: TGTGCCAGCACTCCCATCGACCGCCTCACAGATACGCAGTATTTT

j_call: TRBJ2-6
clone_size: NA
d_call: NA
v_call: TRBV10-2
cdr3_aa: CASTERTGLEEGANVLTF
cdr3_nt: TGCGCCAGCACCGAGAGAACAGGCTTGGAAGAAGGGGCCAACGTCCTGACTTTC

j_call: TRBJ1-2
clone_size: NA
d_call: NA
v_call: TRBV4-1
cdr3_aa: CASSLLQGSSGYTF
cdr3_nt: TGCGCCAGCAGCCTGCTACAGGGTTCTTCTGGCTACACCTTC

j_call: TRBJ1-4
clone_size: NA
d_call: NA
v_call: TRBV6-1
cdr3_aa: CASSEVGRDEKLFF
cdr3_nt: TGTGCCAGCAGTGAAGTCGGACGGGACGAAAAACTGTTTTTT

j_call: TRBJ1-1
clone_size: NA
d_call: NA
v_call: TRBV11-2
cdr3_aa: CASSLVYGAMNTEAFF
cdr3_nt: TGTGCCAGCAGCTTAGTTTACGGAGCCATGAACACTGAAGCTTTCTTT